The 5 T cell receptor beta chains below come from one sample, sequenced in a study of radiotherapy plus CTLA-4 blockade in lung cancer. The assay was immunoSEQ multiplex PCR, and TCRdb's table has in-frame clones only and misses some. This table holds some 33,000 clones, around 70% found once. The specimen was peripheral blood, collected from a patient treated with radiotherapy plus ipilimumab. These receptors were obtained from a human donor with non-small cell lung cancer whose response to radiotherapy plus ipilimumab could not be evaluated.

Only a few counts were recorded for this clone. The CDR3 here is CASSGLATNEKLFF. Written as DNA, the CDR3 is TGCGCCAGCAGCGGGCTTGCAACTAATGAAAAACTGTTTTTT. The chain combines TRBV5-1 with TRBJ1-4; D remains ambiguous. Per the germline V gene, CDR1 is SGHRS and CDR2 is YFSETQ. V shed 4 bases and J shed 0 bases, with 7 bases lying between them. CDR3 length equals 14 residues.

The chain recombines TRBV6-1 with TRBJ1-2; 7 bases align to TRBD1. The CDR3 runs to 13 residues. V lost 5 bases to trimming and J lost 8 bases; unmatched junction nucleotides: 8. Germline V gene data show CDR1 as MNHNS and CDR2 as SASEGT. Here the CDR3 reads CASSPRTGFGYTF. CDR3 bases: TGTGCCAGCAGTCCCCGGACAGGTTTCGGCTACACCTTC.

V is TRBV18 and J is TRBJ1-3, with D possibly matching TRBD1 (6 bases). Per germline, CDR1 KGHSH and CDR2 LQKENI. The V and J ends lost 1 base and 0 bases respectively, with 7 bases between them. There are 15 residues in the CDR3. The CDR3 nucleotides are TGTGCCAGCTCACCACGGACAGCCTCTGGAAACACCATATATTTT. Translation: CASSPRTASGNTIYF.

The CDR3 reads CASSRWTGSLSTDTQYF. As DNA, the CDR3 is TGTGCCAGCAGCCGATGGACAGGGAGCCTCAGCACAGATACGCAGTATTTT. V is TRBV9 and J is TRBJ2-3, with 8 positions matching TRBD1. V lost 4 bases, J lost 0 bases, and 10 bases stayed unmatched. Germline loops: CDR1 SGDLS, CDR2 YYNGEE. The CDR3 is 17 amino acids. The whole variable domain, filled in from reference TRBV9 and TRBJ2-3, reads DSGVTQTPKHLITATGQRVTLRCSPRSGDLSVYWYQQSLDQGLQFLIQYYNGEERAKGNILERFSAQQFPDLHSELNLSSLELGDSALYFCASSRWTGSLSTDTQYFGPGTRLTVL.

The J gene is TRBJ2-7, the V gene TRBV5-1, with 9 bases matching TRBD2. Germline V gene sequence: CDR1 SGHRS, CDR2 YFSETQ. The CDR3 totals 14 residues. V shed 2 bases, J shed 6 bases, and the junction held 6 bases outside the gene matches. CDR3 sequence reads: CASSFGGRASEQYF. As DNA, the CDR3 is TGCGCCAGCAGCTTTGGCGGGAGGGCCAGCGAGCAGTACTTC.